Listed below are T cell receptor beta chains from one sample, sequenced in a study of CD8 T cells in Susac syndrome. TCRdb processed the immunoSEQ multiplex PCR reads anew with MiXCR; each CDR3 protein has one entry. Here the sample spans about 280,000 distinct CDR3 sequences, around 83% being singletons. The specimen sequenced was CD8+ T cells from PBMCs. These receptor sequences come from a human donor with multiple sclerosis. Both conserved end residues are part of each CDR3. A D gene is named only where the DNA matches it firmly. Expanded clones are given a class, and other clones once, few, many or no size at all.

>TRBV9|.|.|TRBJ2-1
TGTGCCAGCAGCGCCTGGGGTTTCGAGCAGTTCTTC
CASSAWGFEQFF
>TRBV3-1|.|.|TRBJ2-2
TGTGCCAGCAGCCAGACATATCCGAACACCGGGGAGCTGTTTTTT
CASSQTYPNTGELFF
>TRBV20-1|.|.|TRBJ2-1
TGCAGTGCGCGACTCCGCCGGAATGAGCAGTTCTTC
CSARLRRNEQFF
>TRBV7-8|.|.|TRBJ1-1
TGTGCCAGCAGCTTAGGGCACCCTGAAGCTTTCTTT
CASSLGHPEAFF
>TRBV28|.|.|TRBJ1-6
TGTGCCAGCAGTCCGTCGTTGGTAGACAGTCTGAATTCACCCCTCCACTTT
CASSPSLVDSLNSPLHF
>TRBV7-9|.|TRBD2|TRBJ2-2
TGTGCCAGCAGCCCGAGCGGGAGGTGGACCGGGGAGCTGTTTTTT
CASSPSGRWTGELFF
>TRBV20-1|.|TRBD2|TRBJ2-7
TGCAGTGCCGAACCCTTGACTAGCGGGAGGGCCGAGCAGTACTTC
CSAEPLTSGRAEQYF
>TRBV4-1|.|.|TRBJ2-7
TGCGCCAGCAGCCAAGGCCCGGACAGATCCTACGAGCAGTACTTC
CASSQGPDRSYEQYF
>TRBV29-1|.|TRBD1|TRBJ1-2
TGCAGCGTGTGGACAGGGGGGTCGGAAGGCTACACCTTC
CSVWTGGSEGYTF
>TRBV19|.|.|TRBJ2-2
TGTGCCAGTAGATTCACAGAAGTCGGGGAGCTGTTTTTT
CASRFTEVGELFF
>TRBV27|.|.|TRBJ2-1
TGTGCCAGCAGTCCGCTCCGGGAGACAAGCTACAATGAGCAGTTCTTC
CASSPLRETSYNEQFF
>TRBV28|.|.|TRBJ2-3
TGTGCCAGCAGTCTTCTCTGGACGGGGAGATCAGATACGCAGTATTTT
CASSLLWTGRSDTQYF
>TRBV27|.|TRBD2|TRBJ2-1
TGTGCCAGCACCCCGGGACTAGCGGGAGTCCGAGAGCAGTTCTTC
CASTPGLAGVREQFF
>TRBV7-9|.|.|TRBJ2-7
TGTGCAGTGATCAGGGGTATCTCCCCCTACGAGCAGTACTTC
CAVIRGISPYEQYF
>TRBV9|.|.|TRBJ2-7
TGTGCCAGCAGCGTAGGCGGGGTCGCCGAGCAGTACTTC
CASSVGGVAEQYF
>TRBV28|.|.|TRBJ1-5
TGTGCCAGCAGGCTCCCCCTGGGGCCCCAGCATTTT
CASRLPLGPQHF
>TRBV12-3/TRBV12-4|few|.|TRBJ2-3
TGTGCCAGCAGTTTCATCACAGATACGCAGTATTTT
CASSFITDTQYF
>TRBV6-6|.|.|TRBJ2-7
TGTGCCAGCAGTTACCTTTGGGGAGAGCAGTACTTC
CASSYLWGEQYF
>TRBV9|.|TRBD1|TRBJ2-7
TGTGCCAGCAGCGTAGGCAGGGGGTTAGGGAGCTCCTACGAGCAGTACTTC
CASSVGRGLGSSYEQYF
>TRBV5-4|.|TRBD2|TRBJ2-3
TGTGCCAGCAGCCCGACTAGCGGGTCCGCGAATACGCAGTATTTT
CASSPTSGSANTQYF
>TRBV25-1|.|.|TRBJ2-5
TGTGCCAGCAGTGAATTGAGGGGGGCTAGCTGGCAGACCCAGTACTTC
CASSELRGASWQTQYF